This T cell receptor (beta chain) was profiled in a study of blood T cell repertoires in COVID-19 (dated by TCRdb to 2018 to 2021). Turning to the overall study: Samples covering the acute and convalescent phases of COVID-19 were provided by collaborators in the United States, Italy and Spain. The dataset comprised deeply sampled blood TCRbeta repertoires from subjects exposed to, actively infected with, or recovered from COVID-19. The samples were drawn from two sources: the first 160 participants of the ongoing ImmuneRACE study, and fewer than 1,500 subjects contributed by 6 global collaborators. A de-identified subject ID, COVID-19 status, age in years and sex were almost always included in the sample metadata. The prospective study material was composed of cDNA or gDNA derived from T cells, B-cell-depleted T cells, or PBMCs. Where available, HLA class I and class II types were taken from metadata supplied by the sample provider and were not determined by assay-based typing. The repertoires were made available in a free public database intended to serve as a resource for research on the immune response to SARS-CoV-2. Beyond this particular receptor, the publication reports: Clinical and demographic metadata were provided uncurated, with the amount varying by source and participant.

CDR1 and CDR2 are drawn from the germline V gene: SGHTA, FQGTGA. The CDR3 covers 16 residues, taking in both the cysteine and the phenylalanine. The only DNA kept is the CDR3, 48 bases in frame from the first base. The trim is 5 bases for V and 6 bases for J, with a gap of 17 bases between the germline ends. The count of this clone is one. Its antigen remains undetermined. Base quality data are lacking; no much larger clone is found one base away. Collaborating institutions collected whole blood in K2EDTA tubes following their own protocols. Collaborator samples were shipped for TCRbeta analysis as frozen whole blood, isolated PBMCs, or DNA extracted from either sample type. The immunoSEQ Assay, a bias-controlled multiplex PCR, was used to amplify TCRbeta CDR3 regions from genomic DNA. The authors' analysis ran thus. Within the assay, amplification of reference gene primers was used to estimate how many nucleated cells each sample contained. To quantify the absolute abundance of each unique TCRbeta CDR3 rearrangement, sequence reads were collapsed and filtered. For each sample, productive Simpson clonality was calculated by taking the square root of Simpson's diversity index across productive rearrangements. The source is immuneACCESS, and TCRdb retained only in-frame sequences with V and J called. Part of the clones is not carried over; for the studies checked, unresolved V genes explain less than half of this, and the remainder is unexplained. That table is the source of V, J and clone size, and D and trimming were worked out from the DNA. Recorded for this sample are just over 60,000 clones; 70% to 80% of them occurred a single time. The top ten constitute roughly 20% of the sample.

In this chain, TRBV7-3 is recombined with TRBJ1-6; the D region possibly corresponds to TRBD1 (6 bases align). This clonotype was obtained from a man aged 60 to 75 with acute or convalescent COVID-19. What was sequenced was peripheral blood. For the CDR3, the sequence is CASSLNPGTSNSPLHF. The sequenced DNA is TGTGCCAGCAGCCTCAACCCCGGGACAAGTAATTCACCCCTCCACTTT. This CDR3, with the reference TRBV7-3 and TRBJ1-6 proteins standing in past its ends, gives the full variable domain GAGVSQTPSNKVTEKGKYVELRCDPISGHTALYWYRQSLGQGPEFLIYFQGTGAADDSGLPNDRFFAVRPEGSVSTLKIQRTERGDSAVYLCASSLNPGTSNSPLHFGNGTRLTVT.